This note documents a single T cell receptor beta chain sequence. Antigen specificity is unknown. This CDR3 is 15 amino acids long. From germline, CDR1 is LNHDA and CDR2 SQIVND (reference sequence). The junction had 3 bases not matched to a gene; V was cut back by 0 bases and J by 6 bases. Amplification used 60 Vbeta primers and 13 Jbeta primers. Some clones are missing from TCRdb's copy, which holds only in-frame ones; the method was immunoSEQ multiplex PCR. The data show about 140,000 clones, with roughly four fifths seen just once and 1.5% to 2% held by the top ten. The sample belongs to a study of cytomegalovirus exposure and HLA in healthy donors. General study results and limits: Accounts indicate the classifier identified cytomegalovirus status with strong specificity and sensitivity. Earlier analysis looked at TCR beta V segments, and most were productive about 87% or about 30% of the time. The study designated about 160 TCR beta chains cytomegalovirus-associated.

Source material: PBMCs. The gene calls are TRBV19 and TRBJ2-2; 8 positions agree with TRBD1. This receptor was identified in a female donor in good health and CMV-seronegative. The CDR3, as DNA: TGTGCCAGTAGTATAGATCCAGGGGGCGCCGGGGAGCTGTTTTTT. Encoded protein: CASSIDPGGAGELFF.